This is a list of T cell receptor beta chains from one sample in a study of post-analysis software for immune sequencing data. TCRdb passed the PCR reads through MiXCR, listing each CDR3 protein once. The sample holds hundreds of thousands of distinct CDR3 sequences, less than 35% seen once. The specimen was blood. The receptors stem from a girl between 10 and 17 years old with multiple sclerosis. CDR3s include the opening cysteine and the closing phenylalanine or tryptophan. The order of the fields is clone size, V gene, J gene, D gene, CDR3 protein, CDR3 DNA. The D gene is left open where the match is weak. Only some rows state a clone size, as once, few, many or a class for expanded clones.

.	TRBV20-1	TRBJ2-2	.	CSASGQTNTGELFF	TGCAGTGCTAGTGGGCAGACGAACACCGGGGAGCTGTTTTTT
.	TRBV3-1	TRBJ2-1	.	CASSQRDTSEQFF	TGTGCCAGCAGCCAAAGGGACACCTCCGAGCAGTTCTTC
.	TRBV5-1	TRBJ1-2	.	CASSLAVVTDYYGYTF	TGCGCCAGCAGCTTGGCCGTAGTGACCGATTACTATGGCTACACCTTC
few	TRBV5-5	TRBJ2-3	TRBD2	CASSFSWGGSTDTQYF	TGTGCCAGCAGCTTCTCTTGGGGGGGGAGCACAGATACGCAGTATTTT
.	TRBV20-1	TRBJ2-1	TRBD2	CSARVASGNNEQFF	TGCAGTGCTAGAGTGGCTAGCGGAAACAATGAGCAGTTCTTC
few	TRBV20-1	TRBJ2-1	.	CSARPLKSSYNEQFF	TGCAGTGCTAGACCCCTAAAGAGCTCCTACAATGAGCAGTTCTTC
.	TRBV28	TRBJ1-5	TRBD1	CASSLRWDRRHSNQPQHF	TGTGCCAGCAGTTTACGTTGGGACAGACGACATAGCAATCAGCCCCAGCATTTT
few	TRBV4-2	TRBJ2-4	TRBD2	CASSQGLALGIQYF	TGTGCCAGCAGCCAGGGACTAGCTCTCGGCATTCAGTACTTC
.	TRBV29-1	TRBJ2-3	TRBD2	CSVGGGGADTQYF	TGCAGCGTCGGGGGCGGGGGGGCAGATACGCAGTATTTT
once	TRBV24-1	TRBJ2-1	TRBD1	CATSDPGQGAFWQFF	TGTGCCACCAGTGATCCGGGACAGGGGGCGTTTTGGCAGTTCTTC
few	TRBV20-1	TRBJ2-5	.	CSATAGGARETQYF	TGCAGTGCCACGGCAGGGGGGGCTAGGGAGACCCAGTACTTC
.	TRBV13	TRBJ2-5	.	CASSPTEGSQTQYF	TGTGCCAGCAGCCCTACCGAGGGGTCCCAGACCCAGTACTTC
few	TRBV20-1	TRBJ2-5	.	CSARVPQETQYF	TGCAGTGCTAGAGTTCCCCAAGAGACCCAGTACTTC
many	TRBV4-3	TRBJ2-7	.	CASSQERRTAAFYEQYF	TGCGCCAGCAGCCAAGAACGGAGGACCGCCGCCTTCTACGAGCAGTACTTC
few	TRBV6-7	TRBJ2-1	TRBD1	CASRNYRGSHEQFF	TGTGCCAGCAGGAACTACAGGGGATCCCATGAGCAGTTCTTC
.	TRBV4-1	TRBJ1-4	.	CASSQKGELFF	TGCGCCAGCAGCCAAAAAGGGGAACTGTTTTTT
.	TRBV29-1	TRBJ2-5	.	CSVVEPGRETQYF	TGCAGCGTTGTGGAGCCCGGGAGAGAGACCCAGTACTTC
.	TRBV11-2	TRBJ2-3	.	CASSSPVGGSTDTQYF	TGTGCCAGCAGCTCGCCTGTGGGCGGCAGCACAGATACGCAGTATTTT
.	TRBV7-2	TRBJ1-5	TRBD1	CASSSRTGAGQPQHF	TGTGCCAGCAGCTCAAGGACAGGGGCGGGTCAGCCCCAGCATTTT
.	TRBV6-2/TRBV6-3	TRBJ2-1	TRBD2	CASSYGPSGRYYNEQFF	TGTGCCAGCAGTTACGGTCCTAGCGGGAGGTACTACAATGAGCAGTTCTTC
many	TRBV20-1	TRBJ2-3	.	CSAQPITDTQYF	TGCAGTGCTCAACCCATCACAGATACGCAGTATTTT
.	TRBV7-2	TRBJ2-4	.	CASSLAPSRLAKNIQYF	TGTGCCAGCAGCTTAGCCCCCAGTAGACTAGCCAAAAACATTCAGTACTTC
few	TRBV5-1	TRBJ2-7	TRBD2	CASSLALAGGPGEQYF	TGCGCCAGCAGCTTGGCCCTAGCGGGAGGGCCGGGCGAGCAGTACTTC
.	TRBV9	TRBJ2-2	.	CASSVGSTGELFF	TGTGCCAGCAGCGTAGGTTCCACCGGGGAGCTGTTTTTT
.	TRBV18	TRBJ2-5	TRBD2	CASSPGTSAYQETQYF	TGTGCCAGCTCACCTGGGACTAGCGCCTACCAAGAGACCCAGTACTTC
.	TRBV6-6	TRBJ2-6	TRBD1	CASSSTRTGNVLTF	TGTGCCAGCAGTTCAACGAGGACAGGAAACGTCCTGACTTTC
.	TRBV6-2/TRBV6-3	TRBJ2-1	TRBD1	CASSYPGTGWNEQFF	TGTGCCAGCAGTTACCCCGGGACAGGGTGGAATGAGCAGTTCTTC
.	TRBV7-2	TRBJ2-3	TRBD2	CASSGEGLADRFIGTQYF	TGTGCCAGCAGCGGAGAGGGACTAGCGGACCGTTTCATAGGTACGCAGTATTTT
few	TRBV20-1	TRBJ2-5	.	CSAHQPGGSRETQYF	TGCAGTGCTCACCAGCCGGGCGGCTCCAGGGAGACCCAGTACTTC
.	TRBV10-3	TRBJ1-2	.	CAISGEQGTLYGYTF	TGTGCCATCAGTGGGGAGCAGGGCACGCTTTATGGCTACACCTTC
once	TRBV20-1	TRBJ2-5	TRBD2	CSADGGVAAGIYQETQYF	TGCAGTGCTGACGGGGGGGTTGCAGCGGGTATATACCAAGAGACCCAGTACTTC
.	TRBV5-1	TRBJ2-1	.	CASSLDAGSHNEQFF	TGCGCCAGCAGCTTGGATGCAGGGTCCCACAATGAGCAGTTCTTC
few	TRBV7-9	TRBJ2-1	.	CASSSKARRYNEQFF	TGTGCCAGCAGCTCCAAGGCGCGCCGCTACAATGAGCAGTTCTTC
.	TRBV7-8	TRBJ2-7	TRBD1	CASSLVGTAYEQYF	TGTGCCAGCAGCTTAGTAGGGACAGCTTACGAGCAGTACTTC
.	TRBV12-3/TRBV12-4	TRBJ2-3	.	CASRLVADTQYF	TGTGCCAGCAGATTGGTGGCAGATACGCAGTATTTT
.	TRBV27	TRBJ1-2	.	CASSPRRQPNYGYTF	TGTGCCAGCAGTCCTCGTCGCCAGCCTAACTATGGCTACACCTTC